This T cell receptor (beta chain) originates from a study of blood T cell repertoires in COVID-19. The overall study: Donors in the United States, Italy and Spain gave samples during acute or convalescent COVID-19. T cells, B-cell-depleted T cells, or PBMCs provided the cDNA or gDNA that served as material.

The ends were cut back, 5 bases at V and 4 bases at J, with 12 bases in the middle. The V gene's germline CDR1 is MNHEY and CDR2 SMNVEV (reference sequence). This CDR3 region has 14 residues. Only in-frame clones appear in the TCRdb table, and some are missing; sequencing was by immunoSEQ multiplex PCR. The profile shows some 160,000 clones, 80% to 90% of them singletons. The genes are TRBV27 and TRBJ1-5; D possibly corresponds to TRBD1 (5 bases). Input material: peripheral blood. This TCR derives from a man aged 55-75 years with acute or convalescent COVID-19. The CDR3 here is CASSPRDSNQPQHF. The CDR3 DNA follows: TGTGCCAGCAGTCCCAGGGACTCTAATCAGCCCCAGCATTTT.